This T cell receptor (beta chain) was identified during a study of control samples from healthy donors and cancer patients. TCRdb's table, derived via immunoSEQ multiplex PCR, lists solely in-frame clones and lacks some. The data hold about 120,000 clones, with 70% to 90% observed a single time. V lost 2 bases and J lost 8; bases outside the gene matches: 5. CDR3 length equals 14 residues. The V gene's germline CDR1 is KGHSH and CDR2 LQKENI. This receptor was identified in a man in his fifties or sixties in good health. The sequenced sample consisted of blood. This chain uses TRBV18 with TRBJ1-2, with 10 bases fitting TRBD1. CDR3: CASSPSGQGGGYTF. CDR3 DNA: TGTGCCAGCTCACCAAGTGGACAGGGGGGCGGCTACACCTTC.